The next 3 T cell receptor beta chains were all read from a single sample in a study of T cell responses to AZD1222 COVID-19 vaccine. Clones were sequenced by immunoSEQ multiplex PCR, and TCRdb holds only the in-frame ones, with some missing. Among under 150,000 clones, approximately 85% were seen once, and the ten largest hold around 8%. Source: peripheral blood, taken 28 days after the second dose of the MenACWY control vaccine. The source of these receptors is an adult who received the MenACWY meningococcal vaccine as a control.

The genes are TRBV28 and TRBJ1-5; D unclear. This CDR3 is 14 amino acids long. V lost 3 bases and J lost 9, with 15 bases in between. Germline CDR1 MDHEN, CDR2 SYDVKM. CDR3 in DNA: TGTGCCAGCAGTTTGGAGGTGACTCTAGGGCCCCAGCATTTT. Protein product: CASSLEVTLGPQHF. The whole variable domain, remainder taken from reference TRBV28 and TRBJ1-5, is DVKVTQSSRYLVKRTGEKVFLECVQDMDHENMFWYRQDPGLGLRLIYFSYDVKMKEKGDIPEGYSVSREKKERFSLILESASTNQTSMYLCASSLEVTLGPQHFGDGTRLSIL.

V usage is TRBV7-9 and J usage is TRBJ2-7; D is ambiguous. Germline CDR1 SEHNR, CDR2 FQNEAQ (reference sequence). Trimming removed 3 bases from V and 6 bases from J, with 9 bases in between. CDR3 length: 12 residues. This CDR3 is CASSFKRREQYF. The CDR3 DNA sequence: TGTGCCAGCAGCTTTAAAAGGCGCGAGCAGTACTTC. Together with reference TRBV7-9 and TRBJ2-7, the CDR3 gives the full variable domain: DTGVSQNPRHKITKRGQNVTFRCDPISEHNRLYWYRQTLGQGPEFLTYFQNEAQLEKSRLLSDRFSAERPKGSFSTLEIQRTEQGDSAMYLCASSFKRREQYFGPGTRLTVT.

The chain has TRBV24-1 and TRBJ2-1; perhaps TRBD2 as D (5 bases). V lost 4 bases to trimming and J lost 5 bases, with 11 bases between them. Germline V gene sequence: CDR1 KGHDR, CDR2 SFDVKD. The CDR3 runs to 14 residues. The CDR3, as DNA: TGTGCCACCAGTGAACCTAGCAGCCACAATGAGCAGTTCTTC. As protein: CATSEPSSHNEQFF.